The clone carrying this T cell receptor beta chain was recorded a few times. Sequencing was performed with immunoSEQ multiplex PCR; in TCRdb, only in-frame clones are kept and a portion is missing. The table lists about 98,000 clones, roughly 88% of them singletons. V dropped 0 bases and J dropped 4 bases, with 21 bases sitting between them. In germline, CDR1 is LNHNV, CDR2 YYDKDF (reference sequence). CDR3 length: 18 residues. The treatment: preoperative locoregional IRX-2 cytokine immunotherapy. Patients received preoperative, locoregional IRX-2 cytokine immunotherapy in a phase Ib study. The entry originates in a study of preoperative IRX-2 immunotherapy in early breast cancer.

The clonotype was recovered from a human donor with breast cancer. This sample comprised tumor tissue, obtained after IRX-2 immunotherapy. This chain links TRBV15 with TRBJ2-5; maybe TRBD1 (6 bases). The CDR3, as DNA: TGTGCCACCAGCAGAGACAACGGCCCCGGACGAGGGGGAGAGACCCAGTACTTC. This translates into CATSRDNGPGRGGETQYF.